This is a list of T cell receptor beta chains from one sample in a study of cytomegalovirus exposure and HLA in healthy donors. Measured with immunoSEQ multiplex PCR; TCRdb has only the in-frame clones, and not every one. The data contain 170,000 or so clones, 80% of them singletons. Sequences were obtained from PBMCs. The receptors come from a boy between 10 and 17 years old in good health and CMV-seronegative. The CDR3 runs from the conserved cysteine through the conserved F or W. A D gene is named only where the DNA matches it firmly. Expanded clones get a size class; other rows say once, few or many, or leave the size out.

NA TRBJ1-4 NA TRBV2 TGTGCCAGCAGCGAAGGAGCGGGGGCCGGGCAGGAAAAACTGTTTTTT CASSEGAGAGQEKLFF
NA TRBJ1-2 NA TRBV19 TGTGCCAGTAGTATAGCGCTGCCAGGCAACTATGGCTACACCTTC CASSIALPGNYGYTF
NA TRBJ2-2 NA TRBV6-5 TGTGCCAGCACCTTTAACAGTCCCGGGGAGCTGTTTTTT CASTFNSPGELFF
NA TRBJ2-7 TRBD2 TRBV19 TGTGCCAGTAGACAGACTAGCAGGCCCTACGAGCAGTACTTC CASRQTSRPYEQYF
NA TRBJ2-7 TRBD2 TRBV19 TGTGCCAGTAGTAGGGGACTAGCGGAGTTCTCCTACGAGCAGTACTTC CASSRGLAEFSYEQYF
NA TRBJ1-1 NA TRBV11-3 TGTGCCAGCAGCCCAACTGCGGGGGCCGTGGGGGCTTTCTTT CASSPTAGAVGAFF
NA TRBJ1-2 NA TRBV7-9 TGTGCCAGCAGCTTCGGAGCAGCCGGCTACACCTTC CASSFGAAGYTF
few TRBJ2-1 TRBD2 TRBV5-1 TGCGCCAGCAGCTTCATTGCTAGCGGGAACAATGAGCAGTTCTTC CASSFIASGNNEQFF
few TRBJ2-7 NA TRBV7-2 TGTGCCAGCAGCTTACCCCCGTACGAGCAGTACTTC CASSLPPYEQYF
once TRBJ2-5 TRBD2 TRBV7-2 TGTGCCAGCAGCTTATTAGCGGGAGTAAAGGAGACCCAGTACTTC CASSLLAGVKETQYF
few TRBJ1-2 TRBD1 TRBV6-6 TGTGCCAGCAGTTACTCATGGGGACAGGGGGCAGGTGGCTACACCTTC CASSYSWGQGAGGYTF
few TRBJ1-1 NA TRBV30 TGTGCCTGGAGCGCCTCCCCCGAGACACGTGAAGCTTTCTTT CAWSASPETREAFF
NA TRBJ2-1 TRBD1 TRBV4-2 TGTGCCAGCAGCCAAGATCCCAGGGGGCGCCCCGATGAGCAGTTCTTC CASSQDPRGRPDEQFF
NA TRBJ2-2 NA TRBV7-2 TGTGCCAGCAGCTTAGTTTGGGAGTCCGGGGAGCTGTTTTTT CASSLVWESGELFF
NA TRBJ1-1 TRBD1 TRBV10-3 TGTGCCATCAGTGTCCGGGACAGGGGCACTGAAGCTTTCTTT CAISVRDRGTEAFF
NA TRBJ1-2 NA TRBV19 TGTGCCAGTAGACCCCAGGGCTCGAACTATGGCTACACCTTC CASRPQGSNYGYTF
NA TRBJ2-7 TRBD1 TRBV30 TGTGCCTGGAGTGATGAGGCAGGGGGCCACTCCTACGAGCAGTACTTC CAWSDEAGGHSYEQYF
NA TRBJ1-5 NA TRBV11-2 TGTGCCAGCAGCCCCGGGTTGGGGGCTCAGCCCCAGCATTTT CASSPGLGAQPQHF
NA TRBJ1-1 NA TRBV19 TGTGCCAGTAAGCGGGAAACTTTACGGAACACTGAAGCTTTCTTT CASKRETLRNTEAFF
NA TRBJ2-5 TRBD2 TRBV7-3 TGTGCCAGCAGCTCGCGGGGGGGGCTTGAGACCCAGTACTTC CASSSRGGLETQYF
NA TRBJ2-3 TRBD2 TRBV5-8 TGTGCCAGCATCTCAAGCGGGAGGGCAGATACGCAGTATTTT CASISSGRADTQYF
few TRBJ2-3 TRBD2 TRBV5-1 TGCGCCAGCTATCGGGGGGGCCGAGATACGCAGTATTTT CASYRGGRDTQYF
NA TRBJ1-3 NA TRBV9 TGTGCCAGCAGCAGCCGGGACATGAGAAACACCATATATTTT CASSSRDMRNTIYF
NA TRBJ2-2 TRBD2 TRBV4-2 TGTGCCAGCAGCCCAGACGGGGGGGACACCGGGGAGCTGTTTTTT CASSPDGGDTGELFF
NA TRBJ1-2 NA TRBV5-6 TGTGCCAGCAGCTCGACCCCTCAGGGTAGCTATGGCTACACCTTC CASSSTPQGSYGYTF
NA TRBJ2-6 TRBD1 TRBV7-8 TGTGCCAGCAGCAAAGACAGGGGATCTGGGGCCAACGTCCTGACTTTC CASSKDRGSGANVLTF
NA TRBJ1-1 NA TRBV5-4 TGTGCCAGCAGCCCGCAGCTGAGAGGGCCGACGAACACTGAAGCTTTCTTT CASSPQLRGPTNTEAFF
NA TRBJ2-2 TRBD1 TRBV7-8 TGTGCCAGCAGCTTGTCGAGGGGGCTTGGGACCGGGGAGCTGTTTTTT CASSLSRGLGTGELFF
NA TRBJ1-2 TRBD1 TRBV27 TGTGCCAGCAGCCGGACAGGGGGAGGGGGCTACACCTTC CASSRTGGGGYTF
NA TRBJ1-2 NA TRBV19 TGTGCCAGCAGACAGGCCGCCTTCATAAACTATGGCTACACCTTC CASRQAAFINYGYTF
NA TRBJ1-1 NA TRBV27 TGTGCCAGCAGTTTGATCCAGGGGCGGATCACTGAAGCTTTCTTT CASSLIQGRITEAFF
once TRBJ1-1 TRBD1 TRBV30 TGTGCCTGGAGTGTACTAGGGGGCGCGGATGAAGCTTTCTTT CAWSVLGGADEAFF
NA TRBJ2-1 TRBD2 TRBV7-2 TGTGCCAGCAGCCCCGCGACTAGCGGGTCTAATGAGCAGTTCTTC CASSPATSGSNEQFF
NA TRBJ2-1 TRBD1 TRBV11-3 TGTGCCAGCAGCACTCGACAGGGGTGGGGTAAATACAATGAGCAGTTCTTC CASSTRQGWGKYNEQFF
once TRBJ2-7 TRBD1 TRBV5-5 TGTGCCAGCAGCCAGTACTACCGGGACAGAGGCTACGAGCAGTACTTC CASSQYYRDRGYEQYF
NA TRBJ1-2 TRBD1 TRBV7-9 TGTGCCAGCGGCGATGAACAGGGGGTGGGGGTGGGTGGCTACACCTTC CASGDEQGVGVGGYTF
NA TRBJ2-2 NA TRBV7-2 TGTGCCAGCAGCTTAGTACGGGTGAACACCGGGGAGCTGTTTTTT CASSLVRVNTGELFF
NA TRBJ2-5 TRBD2 TRBV19 TGTGCCAGTAGTCTAGCGGGGGGCCAAGAGACCCAGTACTTC CASSLAGGQETQYF
NA TRBJ2-2 TRBD1 TRBV5-1 TGCGCCAGCAGCTCCTTCCGGGACAGGGGGCCGTACACCGGGGAGCTGTTTTTT CASSSFRDRGPYTGELFF